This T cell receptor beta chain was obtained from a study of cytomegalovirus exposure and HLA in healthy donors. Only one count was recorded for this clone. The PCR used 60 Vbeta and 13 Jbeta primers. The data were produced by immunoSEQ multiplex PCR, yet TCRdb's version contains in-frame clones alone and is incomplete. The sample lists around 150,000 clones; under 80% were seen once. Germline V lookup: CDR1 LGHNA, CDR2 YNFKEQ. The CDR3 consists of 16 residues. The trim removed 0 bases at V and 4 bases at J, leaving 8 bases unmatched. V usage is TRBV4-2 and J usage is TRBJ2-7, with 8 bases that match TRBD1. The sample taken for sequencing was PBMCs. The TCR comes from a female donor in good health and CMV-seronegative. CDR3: CASSQESGRGLYEQYF. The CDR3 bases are TGTGCCAGCAGCCAAGAATCAGGCAGGGGGCTTTACGAGCAGTACTTC.